This T cell receptor (beta chain) was documented in a study of cytomegalovirus exposure and HLA in healthy donors. About the research overall: Of a few hundred genotyped donors, approximately 80% clustered with self-reported Caucasian donors.

The trim removed 4 bases at V and 3 bases at J, leaving 14 bases unmatched. This CDR3 region has 17 residues. In germline, CDR1 is MGHRA, CDR2 YSYEKL. The PCR contained 60 Vbeta and 13 Jbeta primers. This table comes from immunoSEQ multiplex PCR, and its TCRdb copy is limited to in-frame clones, with some not included. Of 150,000 or so clones listed, roughly four fifths are singletons. Sequencing was done on a sample of PBMCs. The source of this sequence is a male donor in good health and CMV-seronegative. The V and J genes are TRBV4-1 and TRBJ2-7; TRBD2 agrees at 8 bases. CDR3: CASSPNPPSGGYYEQYF. The CDR3 DNA reads as TGCGCCAGCAGCCCAAACCCGCCCAGCGGGGGTTACTACGAGCAGTACTTC.